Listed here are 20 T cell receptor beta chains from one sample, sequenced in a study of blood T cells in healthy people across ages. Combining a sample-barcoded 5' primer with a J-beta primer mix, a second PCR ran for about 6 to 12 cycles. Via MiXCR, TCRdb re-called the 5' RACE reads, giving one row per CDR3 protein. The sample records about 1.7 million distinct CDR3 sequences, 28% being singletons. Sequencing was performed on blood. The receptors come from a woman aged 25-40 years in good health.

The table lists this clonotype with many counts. The CDR3 here is CSALTNRGRETQYF. The CDR3 coding sequence is TGCAGTGCTCTTACCAACAGGGGGCGAGAGACCCAGTACTTC. This sequence joins TRBV20-1 and TRBJ2-5; TRBD1 aligns across 9 bases. Germline-derived CDR1 and CDR2 are DFQATT and SNEGSKA (reference sequence). V lost 5 bases, J lost 4 bases, and 8 bases stayed unmatched. The CDR3 sequence is 14 residues long.

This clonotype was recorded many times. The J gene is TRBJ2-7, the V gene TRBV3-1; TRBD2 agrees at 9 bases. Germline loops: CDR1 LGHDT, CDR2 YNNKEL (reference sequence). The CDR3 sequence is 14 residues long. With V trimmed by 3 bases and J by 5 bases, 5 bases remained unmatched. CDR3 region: CASSHAGGSNEQYF. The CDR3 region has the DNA TGTGCCAGCAGCCATGCGGGGGGGTCCAACGAGCAGTACTTC.

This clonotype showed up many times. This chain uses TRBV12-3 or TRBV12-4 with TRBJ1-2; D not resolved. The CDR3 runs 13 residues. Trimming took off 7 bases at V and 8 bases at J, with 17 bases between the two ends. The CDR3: CASKTNAGRGYTF. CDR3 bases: TGTGCCAGCAAAACTAATGCCGGGCGGGGCTACACCTTC.

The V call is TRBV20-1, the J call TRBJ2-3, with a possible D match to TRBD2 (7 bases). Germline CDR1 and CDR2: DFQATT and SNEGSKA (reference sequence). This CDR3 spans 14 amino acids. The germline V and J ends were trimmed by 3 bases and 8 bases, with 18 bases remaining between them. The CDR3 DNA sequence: TGCAGTGCTAGGGATGGGCCGAGGGGGGGTACGCAGTATTTT. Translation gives CSARDGPRGGTQYF.

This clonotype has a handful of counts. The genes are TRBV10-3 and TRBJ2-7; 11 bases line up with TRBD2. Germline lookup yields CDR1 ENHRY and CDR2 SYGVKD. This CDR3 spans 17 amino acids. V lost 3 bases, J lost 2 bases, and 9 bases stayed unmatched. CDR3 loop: CAISDRASGRKTYEQYF. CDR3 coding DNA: TGTGCCATCAGTGACCGGGCTAGCGGGAGGAAGACCTACGAGCAGTACTTC.

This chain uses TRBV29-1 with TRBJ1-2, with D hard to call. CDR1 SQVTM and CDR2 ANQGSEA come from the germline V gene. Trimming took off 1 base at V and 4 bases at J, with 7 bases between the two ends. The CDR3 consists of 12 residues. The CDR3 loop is CSVEALTYGYTF. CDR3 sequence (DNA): TGCAGCGTTGAAGCTCTCACCTATGGCTACACCTTC.

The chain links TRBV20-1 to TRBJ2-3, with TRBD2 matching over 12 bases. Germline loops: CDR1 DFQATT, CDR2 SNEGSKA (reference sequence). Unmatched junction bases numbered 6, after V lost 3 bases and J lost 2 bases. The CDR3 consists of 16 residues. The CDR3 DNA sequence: TGCAGTGCTAGGCCCGGACTAGCGGGGTTCACAGATACGCAGTATTTT. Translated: CSARPGLAGFTDTQYF.

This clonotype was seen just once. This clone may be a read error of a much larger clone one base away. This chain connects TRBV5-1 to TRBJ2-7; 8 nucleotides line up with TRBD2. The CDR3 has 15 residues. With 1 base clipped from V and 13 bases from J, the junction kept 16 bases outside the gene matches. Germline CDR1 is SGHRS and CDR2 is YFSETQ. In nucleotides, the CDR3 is TGCGCCAGCAGCTTGACCGACGCAACTAGCGGAAAGGATTACTTC. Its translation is CASSLTDATSGKDYF.

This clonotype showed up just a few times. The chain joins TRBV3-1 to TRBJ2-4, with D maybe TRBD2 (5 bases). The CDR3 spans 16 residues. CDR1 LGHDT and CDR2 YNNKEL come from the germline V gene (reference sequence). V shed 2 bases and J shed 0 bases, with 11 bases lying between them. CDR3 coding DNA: TGTGCCAGCAGCCAACGAGGGTGGGAAGCCAAAAACATTCAGTACTTC. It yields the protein CASSQRGWEAKNIQYF.

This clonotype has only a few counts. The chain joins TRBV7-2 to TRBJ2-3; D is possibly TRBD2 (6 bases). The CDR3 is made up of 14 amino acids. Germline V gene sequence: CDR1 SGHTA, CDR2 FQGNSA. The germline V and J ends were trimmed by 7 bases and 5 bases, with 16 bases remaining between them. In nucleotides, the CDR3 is TGTGCCAGCACCCGGGGGTCGTCGATAGATACGCAGTATTTT. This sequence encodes CASTRGSSIDTQYF.

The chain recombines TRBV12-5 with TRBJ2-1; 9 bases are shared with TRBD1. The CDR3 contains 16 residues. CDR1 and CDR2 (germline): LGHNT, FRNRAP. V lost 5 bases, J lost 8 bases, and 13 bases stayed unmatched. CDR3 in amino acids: CASGRHLRDRADEQFF. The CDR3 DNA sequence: TGTGCTAGTGGTCGTCACCTCCGGGACAGGGCTGATGAGCAGTTCTTC.

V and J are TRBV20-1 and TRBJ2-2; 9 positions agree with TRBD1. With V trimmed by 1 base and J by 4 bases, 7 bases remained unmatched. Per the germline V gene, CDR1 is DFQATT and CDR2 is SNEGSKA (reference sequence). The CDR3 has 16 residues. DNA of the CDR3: TGCAGTGCTAGAGCCCCCGGGACAGGGCTCACCGGGGAGCTGTTTTTT. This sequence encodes CSARAPGTGLTGELFF.

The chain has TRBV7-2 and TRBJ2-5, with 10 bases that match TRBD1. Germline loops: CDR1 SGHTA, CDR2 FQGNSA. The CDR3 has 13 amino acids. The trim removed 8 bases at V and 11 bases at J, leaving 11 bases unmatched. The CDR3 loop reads CASSGQGNLEQYF. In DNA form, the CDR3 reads TGTGCCAGCTCGGGACAGGGGAATCTTGAGCAGTACTTC.

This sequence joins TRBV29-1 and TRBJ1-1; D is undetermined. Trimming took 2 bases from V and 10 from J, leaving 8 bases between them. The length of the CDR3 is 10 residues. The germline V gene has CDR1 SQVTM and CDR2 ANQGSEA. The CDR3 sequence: CSVERASAFF. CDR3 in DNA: TGCAGCGTTGAAAGAGCTTCAGCTTTCTTT.

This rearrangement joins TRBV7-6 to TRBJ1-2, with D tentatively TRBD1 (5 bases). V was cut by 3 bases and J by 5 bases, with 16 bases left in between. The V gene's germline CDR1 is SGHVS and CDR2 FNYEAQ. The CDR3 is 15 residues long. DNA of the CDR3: TGTGCCAGCAGCTTTTACCATGGGACGGAATATGGCTACACCTTC. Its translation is CASSFYHGTEYGYTF. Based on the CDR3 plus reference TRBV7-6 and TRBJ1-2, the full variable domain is GAGVSQSPRYKVTKRGQDVALRCDPISGHVSLYWYRQALGQGPEFLTYFNYEAQQDKSGLPNDRFSAERPEGSISTLTIQRTEQRDSAMYRCASSFYHGTEYGYTFGSGTRLTVV.

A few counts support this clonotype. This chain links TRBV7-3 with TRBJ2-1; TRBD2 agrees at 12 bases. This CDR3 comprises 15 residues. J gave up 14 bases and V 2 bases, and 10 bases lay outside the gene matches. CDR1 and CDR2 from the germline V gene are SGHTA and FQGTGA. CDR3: CASSLVLASGGAKFF. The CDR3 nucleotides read TGTGCCAGCAGCTTAGTTTTGGCTAGCGGGGGGGCAAAGTTCTTC.

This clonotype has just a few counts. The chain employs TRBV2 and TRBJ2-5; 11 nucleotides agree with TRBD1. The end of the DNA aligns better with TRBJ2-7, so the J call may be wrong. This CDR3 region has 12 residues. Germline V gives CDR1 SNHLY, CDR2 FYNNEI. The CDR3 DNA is TGTGCCTCCCGGACAGGGGGCGACGAGCAGTACTTC. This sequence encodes CASRTGGDEQYF.

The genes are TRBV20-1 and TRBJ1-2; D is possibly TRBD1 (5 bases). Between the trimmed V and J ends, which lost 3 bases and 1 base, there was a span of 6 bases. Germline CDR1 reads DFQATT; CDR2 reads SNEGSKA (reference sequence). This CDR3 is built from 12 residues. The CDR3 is CSASDSNYGYTF. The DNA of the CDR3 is TGCAGTGCTAGTGACAGTAACTATGGCTACACCTTC.

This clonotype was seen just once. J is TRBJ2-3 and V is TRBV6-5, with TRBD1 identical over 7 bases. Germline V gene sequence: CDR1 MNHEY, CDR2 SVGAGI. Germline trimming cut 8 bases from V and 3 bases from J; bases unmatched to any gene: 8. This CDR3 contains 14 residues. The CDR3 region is CASRRDRATDTQYF. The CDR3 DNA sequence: TGTGCCAGCCGTAGGGACAGAGCAACAGATACGCAGTATTTT.

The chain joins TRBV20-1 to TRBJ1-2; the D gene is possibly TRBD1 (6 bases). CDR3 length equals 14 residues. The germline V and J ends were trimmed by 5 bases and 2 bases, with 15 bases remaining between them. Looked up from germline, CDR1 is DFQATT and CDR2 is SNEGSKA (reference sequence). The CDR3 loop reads CSAPTGPGNYGYTF. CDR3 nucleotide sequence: TGCAGTGCTCCGACAGGACCGGGAAACTATGGCTACACCTTC.